This note documents a single TCR beta chain sequence. The table came from immunoSEQ multiplex PCR; TCRdb's copy has only in-frame clones and leaves some out. The sample lists more than 300,000 clones; 87% were seen once. Between the trimmed V and J ends, which lost 8 bases and 2 bases, there was a span of 9 bases. CDR1 and CDR2 (germline): MDHEN, SYDVKM. This CDR3 has 12 amino acids. These data are taken from a study of blood T cell repertoires in COVID-19. The rearrangement joins TRBV28 to TRBJ1-2, with D unresolved. Sequenced sample: peripheral blood. The receptor's source is a woman under 40 with COVID-19, enrolled during active disease. The CDR3 loop is CASGNINYGYTF. The DNA of the CDR3 is TGTGCCAGCGGTAACATAAACTATGGCTACACCTTC.